Shown below are 26 T cell receptor beta chains from a single sample sequenced in a study of blood T cell repertoires in COVID-19 (dated by TCRdb to about 2020). The protocol used for the library was the immunoSEQ multiplex PCR assay. What TCRdb holds here is the immuneACCESS table cut down to in-frame rearrangements. Part of the clones is not present; checked against another copy, under half of the missing clones reflect an unresolved V gene, and the others are unexplained. The sample table shows 50,000 to 75,000 clones, and 80% to 95% are seen once. The ten largest clones take up around 4.3% of the sample. Sequences were obtained from peripheral blood. These TCRs come from a man in his fifties with active COVID-19.

V is TRBV12-3 or TRBV12-4 and J is TRBJ1-1, with a weak D call TRBD1 (5 bases). Trimming took off 3 bases at V and 8 bases at J, with 7 bases between the two ends. CDR3 size: 11 residues. This CDR3 is CASSLGQEAFF. DNA of the CDR3: TGTGCCAGCAGTTTGGGGCAGGAAGCTTTCTTT.

This clone was seen once. This chain connects TRBV6-2 or TRBV6-3 to TRBJ1-2; 7 nucleotides line up with TRBD1. There are 14 residues in the CDR3. Trimming removed 1 base from V and 4 bases from J; junction bases left unmatched: 3. The germline CDR1 and CDR2 sequences are MNHEY and SVGEGT. CDR3 in DNA: TGTGCCAGCAGTTACTGGACAGGAATCTATGGCTACACCTTC. Residues: CASSYWTGIYGYTF.

This clone appeared once. This chain connects TRBV7-2 to TRBJ2-7, with 8 bases fitting TRBD2. The CDR3 extends over 15 amino acids. Germline V lookup: CDR1 SGHTA, CDR2 FQGNSA. Germline trimming cut 6 bases from V and 3 bases from J; bases unmatched to any gene: 10. CDR3 coding DNA: TGTGCCAGCAGGTCTCGGGGGGGGTCAGGCTACGAGCAGTACTTC. It encodes CASRSRGGSGYEQYF.

The chain links TRBV19 to TRBJ2-3; 8 bases line up with TRBD1. The CDR3 contains 16 residues. Trimming cost V 2 bases and J 9 bases; bases outside gene matches: 13. The germline V gene has CDR1 LNHDA and CDR2 SQIVND (reference sequence). CDR3 amino acids: CASSIRLWTGQGTQYF. In nucleotides, the CDR3 is TGTGCCAGTAGTATACGTCTTTGGACAGGGCAGGGGACGCAGTATTTT.

The genes are TRBV5-4 and TRBJ2-2, with 9 bases matching TRBD2. J lost 4 bases, V lost 4 bases, and 17 bases had no gene match. Germline V gives CDR1 SGHNT, CDR2 YYREEE (reference sequence). The CDR3 loop spans 19 amino acids. CDR3 sequence (DNA): TGTGCCAGCAGCGGGGGGGGTGCGGCGGGAGGGCCGGTCACCGGGGAGCTGTTTTTT. Encoded protein: CASSGGGAAGGPVTGELFF.

CDR3 DNA sequence: TGTGCCAGCAGCAAAGCCCGCGATTATGTAGCGGGGGACCCCGAGCAGTACTTC. Its protein product is CASSKARDYVAGDPEQYF. The gene calls are TRBV21-1 and TRBJ2-7; the D call in the table, TRBD2, was not verified against the DNA. TRBV21-1 constitutes a pseudogene. This CDR3 has 18 amino acids.

The V gene is TRBV19, the J gene TRBJ1-1; D is ambiguous. Looked up from germline, CDR1 is LNHDA and CDR2 is SQIVND (reference sequence). There are 14 residues in the CDR3. With 7 bases removed from V and 5 bases from J, the gap between germline ends came to 17 bases. The CDR3 sequence is CASTDLSGGTEAFF. The CDR3 coding sequence is TGTGCCAGTACTGACCTGTCCGGCGGTACTGAAGCTTTCTTT.

Concerning this clone: Other DNA sequences within the sample encode an identical CDR3. This chain links TRBV28 with TRBJ1-2, with D perhaps matching TRBD1 (6 bases). V lost 3 bases and J lost 5, with 10 bases in between. CDR1 is MDHEN and CDR2 is SYDVKM in the germline V gene. This CDR3 has 13 residues. The CDR3 sequence: CASSFGQRYGYTF. CDR3 DNA: TGTGCCAGCAGTTTCGGACAGAGATATGGCTACACCTTC.

The chain carries TRBV12-5 and TRBJ2-6; D perhaps matches TRBD1 (5 bases). The ends were cut back, 4 bases at V and 0 bases at J, with 19 bases in the middle. The CDR3 has 19 amino acids. Per the germline V gene, CDR1 is LGHNT and CDR2 is FRNRAP. This CDR3 is CASGYGLKDSTSGANVLTF. CDR3 in DNA: TGTGCTAGTGGTTATGGATTAAAAGACAGCACCTCTGGGGCCAACGTCCTGACTTTC.

The V gene is TRBV19, the J gene TRBJ2-1; 8 nucleotides align to TRBD1. The ends lost 2 bases at V and 8 bases at J; junction bases unmatched: 5. Germline CDR1 is LNHDA and CDR2 is SQIVND (reference sequence). CDR3 size: 14 residues. For the CDR3, the DNA is TGTGCCAGTAGTATAAGGGACAGGCCTTATGAGCAGTTCTTC. As protein: CASSIRDRPYEQFF.

The chain couples TRBV19 to TRBJ2-1; 10 positions match TRBD1. The CDR3 contains 15 residues. Germline CDR1 is LNHDA and CDR2 is SQIVND (reference sequence). With V trimmed by 5 bases and J by 1 base, 2 bases remained unmatched. The CDR3 nucleotides are TGTGCCAGTAGTGAGGGACAGGGGTCCTACAATGAGCAGTTCTTC. The encoded protein is CASSEGQGSYNEQFF. Full variable domain (missing parts from reference TRBV19 and TRBJ2-1): DGGITQSPKYLFRKEGQNVTLSCEQNLNHDAMYWYRQDPGQGLRLIYYSQIVNDFQKGDIAEGYSVSREKKESFPLTVTSAQKNPTAFYLCASSEGQGSYNEQFFGPGTRLTVL.

This chain links TRBV12-3 or TRBV12-4 with TRBJ1-2, with unresolved D. This CDR3 spans 12 amino acids. Trimming cost V 2 bases and J 6 bases, with 7 bases left between them. The CDR3 bases are TGTGCCAGCAGTTTATGGCGGAATGGCTACACCTTC. Protein sequence: CASSLWRNGYTF.

The gene calls are TRBV10-3 and TRBJ1-5, with TRBD1 identical over 11 bases. V trimming: 10 bases; J trimming: 3 bases; junction bases outside the gene matches: 5. This CDR3 is 14 amino acids long. Germline V lookup: CDR1 ENHRY, CDR2 SYGVKD. The CDR3 region is CATAGQGVNQPQHF. As DNA, the CDR3 is TGTGCCACCGCGGGACAGGGGGTCAATCAGCCCCAGCATTTT.

The chain recombines TRBV28 with TRBJ2-1; 10 bases are shared with TRBD1. CDR3 length: 15 amino acids. V shed 4 bases and J 7 bases; nucleotides not matched to a gene: 7. Germline values: CDR1 MDHEN, CDR2 SYDVKM. This CDR3 is CASSSPGQGMNEQFF. The CDR3 DNA is TGTGCCAGCAGTTCCCCGGGACAGGGGATGAATGAGCAGTTCTTC.

This rearrangement joins TRBV6-5 to TRBJ1-2; 7 bases match TRBD1. This CDR3 is built from 15 residues. In germline, CDR1 is MNHEY, CDR2 SVGAGI. Germline trimming cut 5 bases from V and 2 bases from J; bases unmatched to any gene: 8. As DNA, the CDR3 is TGTGCCAGCAGTCGGGAGGGACAGACCAACTATGGCTACACCTTC. Protein: CASSREGQTNYGYTF.

There are a few counts of this clone. The chain joins TRBV7-9 to TRBJ1-5; 9 bases agree with TRBD1. The CDR3 extends over 14 amino acids. Per the germline V gene, CDR1 is SEHNR and CDR2 is FQNEAQ (reference sequence). The J segment lost 7 bases and the V segment lost 5 bases, leaving 6 bases of the junction unmatched. In DNA, the CDR3 is TGTGCCAGCAGCCTAGGACAGGGGATGCAGCCCCAGCATTTT. Protein sequence: CASSLGQGMQPQHF.

V gene TRBV6-5 combines with J gene TRBJ2-1; weak D call: TRBD2 (6 bases). The CDR3 has 10 residues. Germline CDR1 is MNHEY and CDR2 is SVGAGI. With 6 bases removed from V and 12 bases from J, the gap between germline ends came to 9 bases. CDR3 residues: CASREGGQFF. CDR3 DNA sequence: TGTGCCAGCAGGGAGGGAGGGCAGTTCTTC.

This sequence joins TRBV19 and TRBJ1-1; D is possibly TRBD1 (6 bases). Per the germline V gene, CDR1 is LNHDA and CDR2 is SQIVND (reference sequence). V was clipped by 5 bases and J by 1 base, with 14 bases between them. The CDR3 is 15 amino acids. This CDR3 is CASSLQTGTNTEAFF. CDR3 DNA: TGTGCCAGTAGTTTGCAGACAGGTACGAACACTGAAGCTTTCTTT.

The chain carries TRBV19 and TRBJ1-5; D ambiguous. The germline CDR1 and CDR2 sequences are LNHDA and SQIVND (reference sequence). The CDR3 sequence is 14 residues long. V was cut by 3 bases and J by 3 bases, with 9 bases left in between. In DNA form, the CDR3 reads TGTGCCAGTAGTATTTCGCAGAACAATCAGCCCCAGCATTTT. This encodes CASSISQNNQPQHF.

The gene calls are TRBV27 and TRBJ2-2, with D uncertain. The CDR3 loop spans 13 amino acids. The V gene lost 9 bases and the J gene lost 7 bases, with 15 bases spanning the gap. Germline assignment: CDR1 MNHEY and CDR2 SMNVEV (reference sequence). Written as DNA, the CDR3 is TGTGCCAGGGCCCCCCTCCCCGACGGGGAGCTGTTTTTT. Amino acid sequence: CARAPLPDGELFF.

V is TRBV6-5 and J is TRBJ2-7; possible D gene TRBD2, 5 bases. This CDR3 region has 14 residues. Per germline, CDR1 MNHEY and CDR2 SVGAGI. V was trimmed by 0 bases and J by 3 bases, leaving 9 bases between them. As DNA, the CDR3 is TGTGCCAGCAGTTACTCGGCCAGCGGCTACGAGCAGTACTTC. It yields the protein CASSYSASGYEQYF.

The sample holds a few counts of this clone. Different DNA sequences within this sample yield the same CDR3. This chain connects TRBV20-1 to TRBJ2-7, with D possibly TRBD2 on 6 matching bases. The V gene's germline CDR1 is DFQATT and CDR2 SNEGSKA (reference sequence). V shed 2 bases and J shed 7 bases, with 9 bases lying between them. CDR3 length: 11 amino acids. The CDR3 here is CSARSGFEQYF. For the CDR3, the DNA is TGCAGTGCTAGAAGCGGGTTTGAGCAGTACTTC.

The rearrangement links TRBV7-9 to TRBJ1-4, with a weak D call TRBD1 (5 bases). Trimming removed 5 bases from V and 1 base from J, with 8 bases in between. Germline V gene lookup returns CDR1 SEHNR and CDR2 FQNEAQ (reference sequence). This CDR3 is built from 14 residues. The CDR3 nucleotides read TGTGCCAGCAGCCGGGGGGGAACTAATGAAAAACTGTTTTTT. This sequence encodes CASSRGGTNEKLFF.

The chain uses TRBV5-4 and TRBJ2-3, with a tentative D call TRBD2 (6 bases). The V gene's germline CDR1 is SGHNT and CDR2 YYREEE (reference sequence). V was shortened by 0 bases and J by 0 bases, with 14 bases between the two germline ends. The CDR3 is 17 residues long. CDR3 sequence reads: CASSLGGAGLSTDTQYF. CDR3 DNA sequence: TGTGCCAGCAGCTTGGGAGGGGCGGGGCTCAGCACAGATACGCAGTATTTT.

CDR3 sequence (DNA): TGCGCCAGCCAACAGGGGGCCCAGGAGACCCAGTACTTC. Protein product: CASQQGAQETQYF. The chain couples TRBV5-1 to TRBJ2-5; TRBD1 matches 9 bases. The V and J ends lost 7 bases and 5 bases, in that order; junction bases with no gene match: 6. Germline CDR1 is SGHRS and CDR2 is YFSETQ. The CDR3 sequence is 13 residues long.

This chain links TRBV5-4 with TRBJ1-1; D possibly corresponds to TRBD1 (6 bases). The CDR3 extends over 15 amino acids. The germline CDR1 and CDR2 sequences are SGHNT and YYREEE (reference sequence). V lost 4 bases to trimming and J lost 0 bases, with 13 bases between them. The CDR3 spells CASSPGQTLNTEAFF. The CDR3 bases are TGTGCCAGCAGCCCCGGACAGACCTTGAACACTGAAGCTTTCTTT.